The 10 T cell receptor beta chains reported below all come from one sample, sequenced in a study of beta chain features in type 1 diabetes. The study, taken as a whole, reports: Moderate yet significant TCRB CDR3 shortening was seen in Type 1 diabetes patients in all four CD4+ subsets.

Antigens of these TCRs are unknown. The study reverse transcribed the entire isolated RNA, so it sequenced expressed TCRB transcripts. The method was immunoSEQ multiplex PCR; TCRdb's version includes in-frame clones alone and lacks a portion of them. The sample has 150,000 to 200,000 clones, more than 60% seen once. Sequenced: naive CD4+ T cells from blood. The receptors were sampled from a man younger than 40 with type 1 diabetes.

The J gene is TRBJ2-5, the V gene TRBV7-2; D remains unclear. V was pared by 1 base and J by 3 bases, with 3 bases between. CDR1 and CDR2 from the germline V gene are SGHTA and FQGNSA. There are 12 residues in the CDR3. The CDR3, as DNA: TGTGCCAGCAGCTTAGTAAAAGAGACCCAGTACTTC. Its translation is CASSLVKETQYF.

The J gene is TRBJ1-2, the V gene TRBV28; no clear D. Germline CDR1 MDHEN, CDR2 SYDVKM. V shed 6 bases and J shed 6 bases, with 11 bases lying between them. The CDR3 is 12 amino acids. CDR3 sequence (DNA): TGTGCCAGCAGCCCCTTAGTGGATGGCTACACCTTC. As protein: CASSPLVDGYTF.

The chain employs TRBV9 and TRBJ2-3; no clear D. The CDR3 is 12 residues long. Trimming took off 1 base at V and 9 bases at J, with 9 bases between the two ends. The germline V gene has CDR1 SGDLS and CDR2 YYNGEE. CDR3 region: CASSVQENTQYF. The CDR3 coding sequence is TGTGCCAGCAGCGTACAAGAAAACACGCAGTATTTT. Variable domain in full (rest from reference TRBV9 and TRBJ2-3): DSGVTQTPKHLITATGQRVTLRCSPRSGDLSVYWYQQSLDQGLQFLIQYYNGEERAKGNILERFSAQQFPDLHSELNLSSLELGDSALYFCASSVQENTQYFGPGTRLTVL.

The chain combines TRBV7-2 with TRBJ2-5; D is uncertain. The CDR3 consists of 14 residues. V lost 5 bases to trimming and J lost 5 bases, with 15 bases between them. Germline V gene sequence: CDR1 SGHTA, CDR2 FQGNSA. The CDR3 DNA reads TGTGCCAGCAGCCCCCAGGCGTATGCGGAGACCCAGTACTTC. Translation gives CASSPQAYAETQYF.

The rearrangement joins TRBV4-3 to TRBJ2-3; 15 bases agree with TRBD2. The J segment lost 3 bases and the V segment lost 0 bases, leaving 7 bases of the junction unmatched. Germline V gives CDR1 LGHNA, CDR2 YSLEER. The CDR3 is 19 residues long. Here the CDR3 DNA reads TGCGCCAGCAGCCAAGATATGGGACTAGCGGGGGGCCTAACAGATACGCAGTATTTT. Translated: CASSQDMGLAGGLTDTQYF.

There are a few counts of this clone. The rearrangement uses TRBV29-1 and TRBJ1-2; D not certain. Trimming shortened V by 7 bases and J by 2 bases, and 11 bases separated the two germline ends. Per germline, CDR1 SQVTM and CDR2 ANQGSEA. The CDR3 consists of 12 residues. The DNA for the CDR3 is TGCAGCGGGAAGGATTCAAACTATGGCTACACCTTC. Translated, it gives CSGKDSNYGYTF.

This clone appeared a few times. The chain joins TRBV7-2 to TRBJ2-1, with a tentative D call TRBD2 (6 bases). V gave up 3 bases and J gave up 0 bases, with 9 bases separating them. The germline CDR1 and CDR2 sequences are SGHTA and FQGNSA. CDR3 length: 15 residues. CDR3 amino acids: CASSFRLDSYNEQFF. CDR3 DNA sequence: TGTGCCAGCAGCTTTCGACTAGACTCCTACAATGAGCAGTTCTTC.

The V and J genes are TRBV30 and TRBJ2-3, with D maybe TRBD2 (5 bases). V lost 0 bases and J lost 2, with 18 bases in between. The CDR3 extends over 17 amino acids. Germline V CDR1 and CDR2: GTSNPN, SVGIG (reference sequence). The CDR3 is CAWSVSRSSPHTDTQYF. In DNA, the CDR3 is TGTGCCTGGAGTGTATCTCGGTCTAGCCCACACACAGATACGCAGTATTTT.

CDR3 residues: CASSQGLAGTDTQYF. For the CDR3, the DNA is TGCGCCAGCAGCCAGGGACTAGCGGGCACAGATACGCAGTATTTT. The rearrangement joins TRBV4-3 to TRBJ2-3; 11 bases align to TRBD2. V lost 3 bases, J lost 1 base, and 0 bases stayed unmatched. The CDR3 contains 15 residues. Germline V gene lookup returns CDR1 LGHNA and CDR2 YSLEER.

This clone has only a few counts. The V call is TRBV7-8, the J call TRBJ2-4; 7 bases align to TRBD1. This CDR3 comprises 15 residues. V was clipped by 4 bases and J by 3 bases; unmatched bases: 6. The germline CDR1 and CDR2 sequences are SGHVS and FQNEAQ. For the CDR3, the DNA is TGTGCCAGCAGCTCGACAGGGCTCGGCAAAAACATTCAGTACTTC. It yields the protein CASSSTGLGKNIQYF.